This T cell receptor (beta chain) was sequenced for a study of CD4 T cells in relation to SARS-CoV-2 and coronaviruses. The unexposed donors gave CD4+ T cells in about 2011-2018, prior to COVID-19. As for this clone: Its antigen is not identified.

Overall study findings and caveats: Crossreactivity was assessed only for spike protein, not other viral proteins. Crossreactive clones expanded significantly less to SARS-CoV-2 than monoreactive clones. Approximately 65% of donors had memory CD4+ clonotypes crossrecognizing SARS-CoV-2 and common cold coronavirus spike.

Generated by immunoSEQ multiplex PCR, the TCRdb table keeps only in-frame clones and is missing some. The sample lists nearly 70,000 clones, more than 80% seen once, with approximately 0.21% in the top ten. Material: naive CD4+ T cells from PBMCs. Regarding subset: naive CD4+ T cells isolated by negative enrichment. The receptor's source is a human donor in good health.

CDR3 in DNA: TGTGCCAGTAACCCGGGACAGGGGTCTGGCTACACCTTC. Its protein product is CASNPGQGSGYTF. The V gene is TRBV19, the J gene TRBJ1-2; 10 bases map to TRBD1. The V and J ends lost 7 bases and 7 bases, in that order; junction bases with no gene match: 6. The germline V gene has CDR1 LNHDA and CDR2 SQIVND (reference sequence). This CDR3 has 13 amino acids.